These 20 T cell receptor beta chains were all obtained from the same sample, sequenced in a study of identical twins. TCRdb called the 5' RACE reads again in MiXCR, with one record for every CDR3 protein. This repertoire shows under 300,000 distinct CDR3 sequences, over 12% found once; its top ten account for around 9.5%. The specimen sequenced was memory (CD45RO+) T cells sorted from blood. The receptors shown here come from a young woman in good health.

This clonotype was observed at least ten times. The chain recombines TRBV5-1 with TRBJ2-1; 10 positions agree with TRBD2. V was clipped by 4 bases and J by 6 bases; unmatched bases: 7. CDR3 size: 15 residues. Germline V CDR1 and CDR2: SGHRS, YFSETQ. CDR3 amino acids: CASSVGAGGVNEQFF. The CDR3 DNA reads as TGCGCCAGCAGCGTAGGAGCGGGGGGGGTCAATGAGCAGTTCTTC.

There are a few counts of this clonotype. The chain combines TRBV20-1 with TRBJ2-1; 13 bases agree with TRBD2. Germline V CDR1 and CDR2: DFQATT, SNEGSKA (reference sequence). V dropped 6 bases and J dropped 9; count of bases not matched to a gene: 8. The CDR3 extends over 14 amino acids. CDR3: CSATGTSGITEQFF. The CDR3, as DNA: TGCAGTGCAACCGGGACTAGCGGGATCACTGAGCAGTTCTTC.

The V and J genes are TRBV18 and TRBJ2-1, with D tentatively TRBD1 (6 bases). V was clipped by 3 bases and J by 9 bases, with 18 bases between them. This CDR3 spans 15 amino acids. Germline V CDR1 and CDR2: KGHSH, LQKENI. The CDR3 DNA follows: TGTGCCAGCTCACCCCGGGGACACCCGAGGGGTGAGCAGTTCTTC. Protein: CASSPRGHPRGEQFF.

This clonotype was observed a handful of times. The chain employs TRBV20-1 and TRBJ1-1; a weak D match, TRBD1 (5 bases). The CDR3 extends over 11 amino acids. Germline V gene sequence: CDR1 DFQATT, CDR2 SNEGSKA (reference sequence). As DNA, the CDR3 is TGCAGCGCCGCCGGGGCCGGGCGAGCTTTCTTT. It specifies CSAAGAGRAFF.

The CDR3 spells CSARGLVNEKLFF. The CDR3 coding sequence is TGCAGTGCTAGGGGTTTGGTTAATGAAAAACTGTTTTTT. This chain connects TRBV20-1 to TRBJ1-4, with unresolved D. V dropped 3 bases and J dropped 4 bases, with 9 bases sitting between them. The CDR3 runs to 13 residues. Germline CDR1 DFQATT, CDR2 SNEGSKA (reference sequence).

For this clonotype: The conserved phenylalanine or tryptophan normally closing the CDR3 is absent here, so this likely arose from a read error. The chain recombines TRBV12-5 with TRBJ2-5, with D tentatively TRBD1 or TRBD2 (6 bases each). The V gene lost 0 bases and the J gene lost 5 bases, with 13 bases spanning the gap. The CDR3 loop spans 15 amino acids. CDR1 is LGHNT, CDR2 FRNRAP, per germline. CDR3 loop: CASGLVLGGQETQYY. DNA for the CDR3: TGTGCTAGTGGTTTGGTACTGGGGGGCCAGGAGACCCAGTACTAC.

The V gene is TRBV4-1, the J gene TRBJ2-3; a weak D match, TRBD1 (5 bases). V was shortened by 1 base and J by 1 base, with 12 bases between the two germline ends. The germline CDR1 and CDR2 sequences are MGHRA and YSYEKL. CDR3 length: 16 amino acids. CDR3 nucleotides: TGCGCCAGCAGCCAAGGACAGACGTGGGGCACAGATACGCAGTATTTT. It translates to CASSQGQTWGTDTQYF.

This clonotype has ten or more counts. The chain is built from TRBV14 and TRBJ2-1; TRBD2 aligns across 8 bases. This CDR3 spans 17 amino acids. CDR1 is SGHDN, CDR2 FVKESK, per germline. Trimming at V came to 1 base and at J to 2 bases, leaving 7 bases not matched to a gene. The CDR3 region is CASSQGVVAGPYNEQFF. CDR3 coding DNA: TGTGCCAGCAGCCAAGGGGTGGTAGCGGGGCCCTACAATGAGCAGTTCTTC.

The rearrangement joins TRBV4-3 to TRBJ2-7, with D hard to call. Germline CDR1 LGHNA, CDR2 YSLEER. The CDR3 is 13 amino acids. V was cut by 1 base and J by 2 bases, with 6 bases left in between. DNA of the CDR3: TGCGCCAGCAGCCAAGCGGGTACCTACGAGCAGTACTTC. Translation: CASSQAGTYEQYF.

The chain's CDR3 is CASSAQALQETQYF. The CDR3 nucleotides read TGTGCCAGCAGCGCCCAAGCATTGCAAGAGACCCAGTACTTC. The chain combines TRBV9 with TRBJ2-5; D is uncertain. Per germline, CDR1 SGDLS and CDR2 YYNGEE. The CDR3 totals 14 residues. Trimming removed 3 bases from V and 2 bases from J, with 11 bases in between.

V and J are TRBV12-3 or TRBV12-4 and TRBJ2-4; unclear D gene. This CDR3 is built from 14 residues. The V end lost 5 bases, the J end lost 0 bases, and 8 bases lay between the germline ends. The CDR3 DNA reads as TGTGCCAGCAGTACAGCAGGAGCCAAAAACATTCAGTACTTC. This gives the protein CASSTAGAKNIQYF.

This clonotype was observed at least ten times. V is TRBV6-1 and J is TRBJ1-4; D is undetermined. The CDR3 is made up of 16 amino acids. V lost 9 bases to trimming and J lost 2 bases, with 19 bases between them. Germline CDR1 MNHNS, CDR2 SASEGT. The CDR3 is CARLNPASPTNEKLFF. The DNA of the CDR3 is TGTGCCAGACTCAACCCCGCGAGTCCGACTAATGAAAAACTGTTTTTT.

About this clonotype: A junction end diverges from the germline sequence, so it may reflect a read error. This chain connects TRBV2 to TRBJ2-5; 8 bases agree with TRBD2. In germline, CDR1 is SNHLY, CDR2 FYNNEI. The CDR3 has 16 residues. The CDR3 DNA sequence: TGTGCCAGCAGTGTGTTGGGACTAGGCCCGGGAGAGGCCCAGTACTTC. This codes for CASSVLGLGPGEAQYF.

V is TRBV6-2 or TRBV6-3 and J is TRBJ2-7; D uncertain. The CDR3 extends over 15 amino acids. Deletions cut 0 bases from V and 4 bases from J, with 13 bases between. From germline, CDR1 is MNHEY and CDR2 SVGEGT. CDR3 sequence: CASSYSSARTYEQYF. The CDR3 nucleotides are TGTGCCAGCAGTTACTCCTCGGCACGGACGTACGAGCAGTACTTC.

This clonotype was picked up a small number of times. The chain couples TRBV10-1 to TRBJ2-1, with D unresolved. The CDR3 contains 16 residues. In germline, CDR1 is WNHNN, CDR2 SYGVQD (reference sequence). V lost 3 bases and J 0 bases, leaving 12 bases between the germline ends. DNA of the CDR3: TGCGCCAGCAGTGATGGAAGCTACTTCTCCTACAATGAGCAGTTCTTC. Its protein product is CASSDGSYFSYNEQFF.

At least ten counts were recorded for this clonotype. The chain couples TRBV11-2 to TRBJ1-1; no firm D call. This CDR3 spans 12 amino acids. From germline, CDR1 is SGHAT and CDR2 FQNNGV. The germline V and J ends were trimmed by 5 bases and 3 bases, with 7 bases remaining between them. The CDR3 DNA sequence: TGTGCCAGCAGCCCTGTCCACACTGAAGCTTTCTTT. Translating it yields CASSPVHTEAFF.

This clonotype was seen repeatedly, ten times or more. At one boundary the junction diverges from the germline segment, which might be a read error. V gene TRBV6-1 combines with J gene TRBJ1-2; the D is unclear. Per germline, CDR1 MNHNS and CDR2 SASEGT. This CDR3 is 13 amino acids long. CDR3 region: CASSDRGVLGYPF. The CDR3 coding sequence is TGTGCCAGCAGTGACCGGGGAGTCTTAGGCTATCCTTTC.

The J gene is TRBJ2-7, the V gene TRBV20-1; no clear D. V was pared by 2 bases and J by 5 bases, with 7 bases between. CDR3 length: 11 amino acids. The germline CDR1 and CDR2 sequences are DFQATT and SNEGSKA (reference sequence). The CDR3 sequence: CSARHGNEQYF. The DNA of the CDR3 is TGCAGTGCTAGACACGGAAACGAGCAGTACTTC.

This clonotype was seen a few times. In DNA, the CDR3 is TGTGCCAGCAGCTTACAGCGGGGTATCAATGAGCAGTTCTTC. It yields the protein CASSLQRGINEQFF. The chain is built from TRBV7-3 and TRBJ2-1; 7 bases are shared with TRBD2. This CDR3 comprises 14 residues. CDR1 SGHTA and CDR2 FQGTGA come from the germline V gene. The V and J ends lost 2 bases and 6 bases, in that order; junction bases with no gene match: 4.

The sample holds a few counts of this clonotype. This chain connects TRBV7-9 to TRBJ2-7, with TRBD2 matching 7 bases. Germline CDR1 reads SEHNR; CDR2 reads FQNEAQ (reference sequence). The J segment lost 5 bases and the V segment lost 4 bases, leaving 14 bases of the junction unmatched. The CDR3 consists of 16 residues. This CDR3 is CASSSTSGSGVDEQYF. The CDR3 bases are TGTGCCAGCAGCTCCACTTCGGGGAGCGGGGTCGACGAGCAGTACTTC.